Sequencing of this T cell receptor (beta chain) was carried out in a study of radiotherapy plus CTLA-4 blockade in lung cancer. Clones were read by immunoSEQ multiplex PCR, and TCRdb kept only the in-frame ones, dropping some. The sample includes roughly 50,000 clones, approximately 85% of them seen just once. General observations from the study: Radiotherapy plus ipilimumab was followed by expansion in blood of tumor-derived TCR clones.

Comments on this clone: The antigen is undetermined.

Those patients who had chemo-refractory metastatic non-small-cell lung cancer were given focal radiation along with CTLA-4 blockade through ipilimumab. This clonotype was sampled from a human donor with non-small cell lung cancer who had stable disease on radiotherapy plus ipilimumab. The material was peripheral blood, obtained from a patient treated with radiotherapy plus ipilimumab.

The CDR3 loop is CASRRRGQGRYEQYF. The CDR3 bases are TGTGCCAGCAGGAGACGTGGACAGGGTAGGTACGAGCAGTACTTC. The chain has TRBV7-9 and TRBJ2-7; 8 bases are a match to TRBD1. This CDR3 spans 15 amino acids. The V and J ends lost 6 bases and 4 bases, in that order; junction bases with no gene match: 11. CDR1 is SEHNR, CDR2 FQNEAQ, per germline (reference sequence).